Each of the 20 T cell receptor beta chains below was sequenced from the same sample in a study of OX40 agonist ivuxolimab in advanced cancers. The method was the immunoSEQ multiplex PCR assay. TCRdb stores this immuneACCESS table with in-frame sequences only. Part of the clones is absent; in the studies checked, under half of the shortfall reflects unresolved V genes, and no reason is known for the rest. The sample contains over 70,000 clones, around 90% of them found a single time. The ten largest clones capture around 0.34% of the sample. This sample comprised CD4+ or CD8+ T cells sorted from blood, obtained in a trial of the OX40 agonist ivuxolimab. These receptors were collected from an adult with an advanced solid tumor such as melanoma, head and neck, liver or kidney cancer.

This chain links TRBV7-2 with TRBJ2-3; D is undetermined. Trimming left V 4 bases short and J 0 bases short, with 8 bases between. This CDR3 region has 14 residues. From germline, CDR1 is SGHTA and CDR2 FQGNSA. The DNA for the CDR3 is TGTGCCAGCAGCTACGCTCCTAGCACAGATACGCAGTATTTT. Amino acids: CASSYAPSTDTQYF.

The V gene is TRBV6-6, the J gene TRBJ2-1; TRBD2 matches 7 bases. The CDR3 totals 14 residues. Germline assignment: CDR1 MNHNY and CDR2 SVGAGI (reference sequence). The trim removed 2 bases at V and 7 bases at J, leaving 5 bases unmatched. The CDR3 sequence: CASSYAGAGNEQFF. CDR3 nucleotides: TGTGCCAGCAGTTACGCGGGAGCGGGAAATGAGCAGTTCTTC.

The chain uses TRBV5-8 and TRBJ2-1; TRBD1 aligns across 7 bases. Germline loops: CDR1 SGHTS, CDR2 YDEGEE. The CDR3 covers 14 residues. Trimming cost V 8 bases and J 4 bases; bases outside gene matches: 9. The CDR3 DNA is TGTGCCAGTGCCCGACAGGGATATTACAATGAGCAGTTCTTC. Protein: CASARQGYYNEQFF.

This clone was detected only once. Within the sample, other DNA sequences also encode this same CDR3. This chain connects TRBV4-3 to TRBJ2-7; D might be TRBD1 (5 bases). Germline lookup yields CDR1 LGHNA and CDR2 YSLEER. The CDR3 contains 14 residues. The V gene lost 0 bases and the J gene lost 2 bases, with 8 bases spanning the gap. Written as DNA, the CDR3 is TGCGCCAGCAGCCAAGACACAGGCCCCTACGAGCAGTACTTC. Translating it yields CASSQDTGPYEQYF.

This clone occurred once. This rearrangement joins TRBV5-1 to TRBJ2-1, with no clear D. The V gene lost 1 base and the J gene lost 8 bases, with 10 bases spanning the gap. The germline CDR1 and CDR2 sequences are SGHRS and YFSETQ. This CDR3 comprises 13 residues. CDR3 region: CASSLLQNDEQFF. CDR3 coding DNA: TGCGCCAGCAGCTTGTTACAGAACGATGAGCAGTTCTTC.

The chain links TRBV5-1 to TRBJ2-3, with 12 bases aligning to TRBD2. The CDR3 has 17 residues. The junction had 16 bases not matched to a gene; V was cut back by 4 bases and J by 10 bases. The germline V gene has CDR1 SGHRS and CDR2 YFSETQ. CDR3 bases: TGCGCCAGCAGCAAGCTAGCGGGAGGGCGCGAGGGGGATGCGCAGTATTTT. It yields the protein CASSKLAGGREGDAQYF.

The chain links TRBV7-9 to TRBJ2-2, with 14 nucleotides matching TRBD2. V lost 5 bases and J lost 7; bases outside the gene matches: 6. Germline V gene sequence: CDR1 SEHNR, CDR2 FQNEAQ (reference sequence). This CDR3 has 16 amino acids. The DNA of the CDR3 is TGTGCCAGCAGCAATTCGGGACTAGCGGGAGTCGGGGAGCTGTTTTTT. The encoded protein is CASSNSGLAGVGELFF.

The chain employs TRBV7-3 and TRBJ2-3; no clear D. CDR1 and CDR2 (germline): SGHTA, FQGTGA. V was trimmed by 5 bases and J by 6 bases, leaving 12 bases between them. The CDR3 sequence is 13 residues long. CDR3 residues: CASSQSRSDTQYF. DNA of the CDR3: TGTGCCAGCAGCCAAAGCAGGTCTGATACGCAGTATTTT.

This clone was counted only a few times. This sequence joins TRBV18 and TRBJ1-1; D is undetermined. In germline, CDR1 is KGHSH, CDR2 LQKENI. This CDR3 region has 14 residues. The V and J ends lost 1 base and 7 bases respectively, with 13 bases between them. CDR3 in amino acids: CASSPLFSDNEAFF. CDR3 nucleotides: TGTGCCAGCTCACCACTATTCTCGGATAATGAAGCTTTCTTT.

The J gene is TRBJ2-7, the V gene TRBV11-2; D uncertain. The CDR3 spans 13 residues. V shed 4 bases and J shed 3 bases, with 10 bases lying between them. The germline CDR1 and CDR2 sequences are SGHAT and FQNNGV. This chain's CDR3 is CASSSPNNYEQYF. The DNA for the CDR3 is TGTGCCAGCAGCTCGCCTAACAACTACGAGCAGTACTTC.

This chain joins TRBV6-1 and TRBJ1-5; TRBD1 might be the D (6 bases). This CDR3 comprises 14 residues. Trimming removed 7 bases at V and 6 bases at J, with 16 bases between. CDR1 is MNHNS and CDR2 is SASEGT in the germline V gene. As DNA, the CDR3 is TGTGCCAGCACCGAAGCGGGACAATTTCAGCCCCAGCATTTT. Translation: CASTEAGQFQPQHF.

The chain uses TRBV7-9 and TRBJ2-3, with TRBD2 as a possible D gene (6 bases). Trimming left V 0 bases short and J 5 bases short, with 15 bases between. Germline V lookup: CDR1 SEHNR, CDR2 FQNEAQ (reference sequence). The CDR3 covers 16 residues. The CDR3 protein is CASSLAMRDIGDTQYF. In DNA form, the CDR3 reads TGTGCCAGCAGCTTAGCGATGCGGGATATTGGAGATACGCAGTATTTT. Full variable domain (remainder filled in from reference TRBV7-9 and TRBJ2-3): DTGVSQNPRHKITKRGQNVTFRCDPISEHNRLYWYRQTLGQGPEFLTYFQNEAQLEKSRLLSDRFSAERPKGSFSTLEIQRTEQGDSAMYLCASSLAMRDIGDTQYFGPGTRLTVL.

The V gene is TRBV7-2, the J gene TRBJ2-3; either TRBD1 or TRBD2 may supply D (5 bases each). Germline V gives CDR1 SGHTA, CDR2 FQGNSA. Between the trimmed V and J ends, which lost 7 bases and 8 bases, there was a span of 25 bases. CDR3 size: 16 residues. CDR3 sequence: CASMLPGTRGMGTQYF. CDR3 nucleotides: TGTGCCAGCATGCTGCCCGGGACCCGAGGTATGGGTACGCAGTATTTT.

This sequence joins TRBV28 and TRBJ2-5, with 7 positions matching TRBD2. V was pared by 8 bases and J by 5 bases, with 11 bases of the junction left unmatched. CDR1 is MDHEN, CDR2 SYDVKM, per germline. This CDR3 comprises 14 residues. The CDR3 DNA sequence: TGTGCCAGCCAAGCGGGAATATCGGGGGAGACCCAGTACTTC. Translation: CASQAGISGETQYF.

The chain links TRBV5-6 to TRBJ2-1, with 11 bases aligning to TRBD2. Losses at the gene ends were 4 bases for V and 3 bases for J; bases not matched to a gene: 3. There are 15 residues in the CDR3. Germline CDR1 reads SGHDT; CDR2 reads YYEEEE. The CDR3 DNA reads TGTGCCAGCAGCAAACTAGCGGGAGACTACAATGAGCAGTTCTTC. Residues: CASSKLAGDYNEQFF.

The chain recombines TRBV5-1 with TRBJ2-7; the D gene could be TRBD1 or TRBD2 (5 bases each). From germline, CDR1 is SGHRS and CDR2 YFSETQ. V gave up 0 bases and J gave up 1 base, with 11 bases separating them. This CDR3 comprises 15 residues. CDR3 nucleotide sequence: TGCGCCAGCAGCTTGGACACTGGGGGATCCTACGAGCAGTACTTC. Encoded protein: CASSLDTGGSYEQYF.

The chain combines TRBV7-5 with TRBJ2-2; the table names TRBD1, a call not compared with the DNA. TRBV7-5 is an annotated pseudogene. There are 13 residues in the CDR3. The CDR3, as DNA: TGTGCCATCCGGGACACTGGCACCGGGGAGCTGTTTTTT. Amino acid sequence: CAIRDTGTGELFF.

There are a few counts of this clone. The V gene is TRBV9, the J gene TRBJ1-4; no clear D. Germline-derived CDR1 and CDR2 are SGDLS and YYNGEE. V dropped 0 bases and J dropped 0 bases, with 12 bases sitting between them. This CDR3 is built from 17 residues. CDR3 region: CASSVGQLGATNEKLFF. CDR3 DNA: TGTGCCAGCAGCGTAGGCCAACTAGGTGCAACTAATGAAAAACTGTTTTTT. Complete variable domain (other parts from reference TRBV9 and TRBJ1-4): DSGVTQTPKHLITATGQRVTLRCSPRSGDLSVYWYQQSLDQGLQFLIQYYNGEERAKGNILERFSAQQFPDLHSELNLSSLELGDSALYFCASSVGQLGATNEKLFFGSGTQLSVL.

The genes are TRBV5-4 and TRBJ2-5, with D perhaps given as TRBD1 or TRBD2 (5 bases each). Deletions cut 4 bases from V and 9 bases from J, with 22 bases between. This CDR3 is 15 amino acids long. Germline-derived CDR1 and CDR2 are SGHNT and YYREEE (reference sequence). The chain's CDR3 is CASSRQVGRAEAQYF. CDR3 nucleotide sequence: TGTGCCAGCAGCCGGCAGGTGGGGCGGGCTGAAGCCCAGTACTTC.

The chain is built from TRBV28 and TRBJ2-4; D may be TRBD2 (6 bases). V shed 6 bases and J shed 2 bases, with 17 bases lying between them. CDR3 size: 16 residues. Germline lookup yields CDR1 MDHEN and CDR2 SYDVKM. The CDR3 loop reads CASSLTGVITKNIQYF. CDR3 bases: TGTGCCAGCAGCCTAACGGGGGTTATAACCAAAAACATTCAGTACTTC.